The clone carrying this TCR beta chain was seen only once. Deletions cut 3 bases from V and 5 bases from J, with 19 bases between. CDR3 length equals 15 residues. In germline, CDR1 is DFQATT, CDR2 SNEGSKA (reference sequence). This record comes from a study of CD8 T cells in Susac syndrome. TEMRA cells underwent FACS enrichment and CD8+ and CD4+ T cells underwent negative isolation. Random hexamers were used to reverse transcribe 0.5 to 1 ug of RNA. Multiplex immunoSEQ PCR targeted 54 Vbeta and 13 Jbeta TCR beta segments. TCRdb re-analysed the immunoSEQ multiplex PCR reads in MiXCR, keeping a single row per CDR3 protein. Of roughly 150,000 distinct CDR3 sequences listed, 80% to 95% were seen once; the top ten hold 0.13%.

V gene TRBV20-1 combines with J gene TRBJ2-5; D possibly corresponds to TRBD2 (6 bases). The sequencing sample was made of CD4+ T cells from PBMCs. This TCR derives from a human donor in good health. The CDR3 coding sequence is TGCAGTGCTAGGAGGGACTCTGGACGGCCGGAGACCCAGTACTTC. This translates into CSARRDSGRPETQYF.